This T cell receptor beta chain emerged from a study of T cell clusters in autoimmune cytopenias. The CDR3 length is 16 residues. Whole-study results and caveats: The T cell clusters were defined only in silico, without experimental functional validation.

TRB was amplified from approximately 230 ng of peripheral blood genomic DNA per sample. TRB was amplified by touch-down multiplex PCR, primer pools A and B combined. With the multiplex PCR reads reprocessed, TCRdb shows one record per CDR3 protein and no DNA. This repertoire includes about 7,300 distinct CDR3 sequences. Worth noting for this clonotype: The antigen remains unidentified.

These data also formed part of another study, on T cell repertoires in aging, cancer and after chemotherapy.

Sequencing input: peripheral blood. The V gene is TRBV12-3 or TRBV12-4, the J gene TRBJ1-3. The sequence was obtained from a human donor in good health. The CDR3 loop is CASSLRRVGSGNTIYF.